This section outlines one T cell receptor beta chain sequence together with its context. Its antigen remains unidentified. This record comes from a study of cytotoxic CD8 clonotypes in ibrutinib-treated CLL. Sequencing was performed with immunoSEQ multiplex PCR; in TCRdb, only in-frame clones are kept and a portion is missing. Among over 150,000 clones listed, around 72% were seen once. Regarding the study as a whole: Clonality climbed at ibrutinib response, then dropped toward baseline at progression.

Germline values: CDR1 SNHLY, CDR2 FYNNEI. This CDR3 region has 20 residues. V lost 6 bases to trimming and J lost 7 bases; unmatched junction nucleotides: 26. The input for sequencing was PBMCs, taken after 24 months of ibrutinib treatment. The genes are TRBV2 and TRBJ2-1; TRBD2 aligns across 8 bases. The origin of this receptor is a human donor with chronic lymphocytic leukemia. CDR3 protein: CASRTNYERESRLPVNEQFF. As DNA, the CDR3 is TGTGCCAGCAGGACTAATTACGAGCGGGAGTCAAGGCTGCCAGTAAATGAGCAGTTCTTC.